The subject of this entry is one T cell receptor (beta chain). Looked up from germline, CDR1 is MNHEY and CDR2 is SMNVEV (reference sequence). The CDR3 covers 15 residues. Deletions cut 0 bases from V and 0 bases from J, with 9 bases between. Original data processing: Reference gene primer amplification in the assay estimated nucleated cell counts. This table comes from immunoSEQ multiplex PCR, and its TCRdb copy is limited to in-frame clones, with some not included. For V, J and clone size, that table is used; D and trimming come from the DNA. Here the sample spans 55,000 to 65,000 clones, approximately 91% being singletons. This sample is part of a study of blood T cell repertoires in COVID-19.

This chain joins TRBV27 and TRBJ2-7; D call uncertain. The sample taken for sequencing was peripheral blood. The clonotype comes from a human donor in a cohort sampled during active COVID-19. DNA for the CDR3: TGTGCCAGCAGTTTATCTCCGTTCTCCTCCTACGAGCAGTACTTC. This sequence encodes CASSLSPFSSYEQYF.